This entry lists 22 T cell receptor beta chains sequenced from one sample in a study of neurological immune-mediated disorders (dated by TCRdb to about 2019). Libraries came from 5' RACE. The reads were generated on an Illumina HiSeq 2500. The raw public reads went through TCRdb reprocessing: fastp at Q25, MiXCR clone calling, in-frame beta chains kept. For every CDR3 protein sequence, its rows merge into one entry that carries the most common genes and DNA. In all, the sample holds about 52,000 distinct CDR3 sequences, and about 3.7% of those were seen once. The ten largest clones add up to over 5% of the sample. Sequenced material: PBMCs. The receptors come from a man between 60 and 70 years old with multiple sclerosis.

In the case of this clonotype: A much larger clone lies one base from this, so it may be a read error. V gene TRBV20-1 combines with J gene TRBJ2-1; unclear D gene. Trimming stripped 3 bases from V and 7 bases from J, with 7 bases between. CDR1 is DFQATT, CDR2 SNEGSKA, per germline (reference sequence). The CDR3 contains 11 residues. DNA of the CDR3: TGCAGTGCTAGCCCCGGTAATGAGCAGTTCTTC. This gives the protein CSASPGNEQFF.

This clonotype has a count of ten or more. The V gene is TRBV5-1, the J gene TRBJ1-1; 9 nucleotides agree with TRBD1. CDR3 length: 16 amino acids. Losses at the gene ends were 4 bases for V and 3 bases for J; bases not matched to a gene: 10. Germline loops: CDR1 SGHRS, CDR2 YFSETQ. The CDR3 reads CASSPDRGVEDTEAFF. The CDR3 nucleotides are TGCGCCAGCAGCCCGGACAGGGGTGTCGAGGACACTGAAGCTTTCTTT. Drawing the rest from reference TRBV5-1 and TRBJ1-1, the complete variable domain is KAGVTQTPRYLIKTRGQQVTLSCSPISGHRSVSWYQQTPGQGLQFLFEYFSETQRNKGNFPGRFSGRQFSNSRSEMNVSTLELGDSALYLCASSPDRGVEDTEAFFGQGTRLTVV.

Many counts were recorded for this clonotype. The rearrangement uses TRBV5-1 and TRBJ2-1; D ambiguous. The V end lost 2 bases, the J end lost 5 bases, and 5 bases lay between the germline ends. The CDR3 has 12 amino acids. Germline CDR1 and CDR2: SGHRS and YFSETQ. CDR3 sequence (DNA): TGCGCCAGCAGCTTACAAAACAATGAGCAGTTCTTC. Protein product: CASSLQNNEQFF.

Turning to this clonotype: A clone one base away is much larger, so this may be a read error. The chain recombines TRBV9 with TRBJ2-5; perhaps TRBD2 as D (5 bases). V dropped 0 bases and J dropped 7 bases, with 13 bases sitting between them. Germline V gene lookup returns CDR1 SGDLS and CDR2 YYNGEE. The length of the CDR3 is 14 residues. In nucleotides, the CDR3 is TGTGCCAGCAGCGTAGGGCTTCGGGATGGGACCCAGTACTTC. Residues: CASSVGLRDGTQYF. The full variable domain, in which reference TRBV9 and TRBJ2-5 provide the parts outside the CDR3, is DSGVTQTPKHLITATGQRVTLRCSPRSGDLSVYWYQQSLDQGLQFLIQYYNGEERAKGNILERFSAQQFPDLHSELNLSSLELGDSALYFCASSVGLRDGTQYFGPGTRLLVL.

At least ten counts were recorded for this clonotype. The V and J genes are TRBV7-2 and TRBJ2-5, with 9 bases that match TRBD2. The CDR3 length is 17 residues. V was pared by 5 bases and J by 5 bases, with 15 bases of the junction left unmatched. Germline lookup yields CDR1 SGHTA and CDR2 FQGNSA. The CDR3 region is CASSLGSSGSPRETQYF. As DNA, the CDR3 is TGTGCCAGCAGCCTCGGGAGTAGCGGGAGCCCCCGGGAGACCCAGTACTTC.

This clonotype was seen repeatedly, ten times or more. The chain has TRBV20-1 and TRBJ2-7, with a tentative D call TRBD1 (5 bases). V was pared by 3 bases and J by 2 bases, with 8 bases between. Germline CDR1 and CDR2: DFQATT and SNEGSKA (reference sequence). The CDR3 extends over 12 amino acids. In nucleotides, the CDR3 is TGCAGTGCTAGTACAGGTGCCTACGAGCAGTACTTC. This encodes CSASTGAYEQYF.

This clonotype was detected many times. This rearrangement joins TRBV20-1 to TRBJ2-1; 9 bases are a match to TRBD2. The CDR3 spans 15 residues. Trimming removed 4 bases from V and 7 bases from J; junction bases left unmatched: 11. The germline CDR1 and CDR2 sequences are DFQATT and SNEGSKA (reference sequence). Here the CDR3 reads CSATPGLASINEQFF. The CDR3, as DNA: TGCAGTGCTACGCCGGGACTAGCATCCATAAATGAGCAGTTCTTC.

This clonotype showed up many times. CDR3 nucleotides: TGCGCCAGCAGCGCTCAGGGGAATGAGCAGTTCTTC. Translating it yields CASSAQGNEQFF. This chain links TRBV10-1 with TRBJ2-1; tentative D call: TRBD1 (6 bases). The CDR3 sequence is 12 residues long. V dropped 6 bases and J dropped 7 bases, with 10 bases sitting between them. From germline, CDR1 is WNHNN and CDR2 SYGVQD (reference sequence).

This clonotype was observed at least ten times. The V gene is TRBV6-1, the J gene TRBJ2-6; D is ambiguous. Per the germline V gene, CDR1 is MNHNS and CDR2 is SASEGT. The V and J ends lost 3 bases and 0 bases respectively, with 3 bases between them. The CDR3 has 14 residues. For the CDR3, the DNA is TGTGCCAGCAGTGACAACTCTGGGGCCAACGTCCTGACTTTC. Its protein product is CASSDNSGANVLTF.

This clonotype occurred many times. The chain couples TRBV5-1 to TRBJ2-7, with 10 bases fitting TRBD1. V dropped 5 bases and J dropped 5; count of bases not matched to a gene: 4. The germline V gene has CDR1 SGHRS and CDR2 YFSETQ. The CDR3 totals 13 residues. This chain's CDR3 is CASRPGTGDEQYF. The CDR3 bases are TGCGCCAGCAGACCGGGGACAGGGGACGAGCAGTACTTC.

This clonotype was seen ten or more times. The chain recombines TRBV5-1 with TRBJ1-1, with a tentative D call TRBD1 (6 bases). The V and J ends lost 4 bases and 4 bases respectively, with 17 bases between them. The V gene's germline CDR1 is SGHRS and CDR2 YFSETQ. The CDR3 loop spans 15 amino acids. The CDR3 protein is CASSGVGGRSTEAFF. Written as DNA, the CDR3 is TGCGCCAGCAGCGGGGTGGGGGGGCGGAGCACTGAAGCTTTCTTT.

This clonotype was counted at least ten times. The chain couples TRBV12-3 or TRBV12-4 to TRBJ2-2; no firm D call. There are 14 residues in the CDR3. The V gene lost 3 bases and the J gene lost 2 bases, with 7 bases spanning the gap. CDR3 in DNA: TGTGCCAGCAGTTTTCGGCTAAACACCGGGGAGCTGTTTTTT. Its translation is CASSFRLNTGELFF.

This clonotype has a count of ten or more. This rearrangement joins TRBV7-6 to TRBJ2-1, with D possibly TRBD1 on 6 matching bases. Looked up from germline, CDR1 is SGHVS and CDR2 is FNYEAQ. This CDR3 region has 15 residues. V was shortened by 5 bases and J by 2 bases, with 13 bases between the two germline ends. The CDR3 sequence is CASSQRTATYNEQFF. The DNA for the CDR3 is TGTGCCAGCAGCCAACGGACAGCGACCTACAATGAGCAGTTCTTC.

This clonotype was detected ten times or more. The V and J genes are TRBV5-1 and TRBJ2-3; TRBD1 matches 8 bases. V was pared by 5 bases and J by 2 bases, with 10 bases of the junction left unmatched. This CDR3 is built from 16 residues. Germline CDR1 SGHRS, CDR2 YFSETQ. The CDR3 sequence is CASRNSPTGATDTQYF. The CDR3 nucleotides read TGCGCCAGCAGGAACTCGCCGACAGGGGCCACAGATACGCAGTATTTT. Full variable domain (remainder filled in from reference TRBV5-1 and TRBJ2-3): KAGVTQTPRYLIKTRGQQVTLSCSPISGHRSVSWYQQTPGQGLQFLFEYFSETQRNKGNFPGRFSGRQFSNSRSEMNVSTLELGDSALYLCASRNSPTGATDTQYFGPGTRLTVL.

This clonotype was detected ten times or more. The rearrangement joins TRBV5-1 to TRBJ2-3; 8 bases fit TRBD1. CDR1 and CDR2 (germline): SGHRS, YFSETQ. J gave up 2 bases and V 8 bases, and 7 bases lay outside the gene matches. This CDR3 region has 14 residues. CDR3 sequence: CASTGDRLTDTQYF. The CDR3 DNA is TGCGCCAGTACCGGGGACAGGCTCACAGATACGCAGTATTTT.

This clonotype was counted at least ten times. The CDR3 sequence is CASSLVAPYEQYF. In DNA form, the CDR3 reads TGTGCCAGCAGCTTGGTGGCTCCATACGAGCAGTACTTC. V is TRBV5-5 and J is TRBJ2-7; D gene unclear. The CDR3 covers 13 residues. Per the germline V gene, CDR1 is SGHKS and CDR2 is YYEKEE (reference sequence). V lost 0 bases, J lost 4 bases, and 8 bases lay in between.

By share of the sample, this clonotype is medium-sized. The chain couples TRBV20-1 to TRBJ2-4; D not certain. V dropped 6 bases and J dropped 3 bases, with 12 bases sitting between them. CDR1 and CDR2 (germline): DFQATT, SNEGSKA (reference sequence). The length of the CDR3 is 13 residues. The CDR3 nucleotides read TGCAGTGCCCCAGAGTGGGGCAAAAACATTCAGTACTTC. As protein: CSAPEWGKNIQYF.

This clonotype showed up many times. The chain has TRBV20-1 and TRBJ2-5; 12 bases align to TRBD2. This CDR3 contains 16 residues. CDR1 is DFQATT, CDR2 SNEGSKA, per germline (reference sequence). With V trimmed by 3 bases and J by 4 bases, 9 bases remained unmatched. CDR3 nucleotide sequence: TGCAGTGCTAGGCCTAGCGGGGGGGCGGTAGGAGAGACCCAGTACTTC. Translating gives CSARPSGGAVGETQYF.

This clonotype came up many times. This chain links TRBV6-6 with TRBJ1-5; D gene ambiguous. This CDR3 has 13 amino acids. V was trimmed by 6 bases and J by 5 bases, leaving 11 bases between them. Germline V gene sequence: CDR1 MNHNY, CDR2 SVGAGI (reference sequence). In DNA, the CDR3 is TGTGCCAGCAGGGTGGACCCTTATCAGCCCCAGCATTTT. Amino acid sequence: CASRVDPYQPQHF.

This clonotype was recorded at least ten times. The chain links TRBV7-8 to TRBJ2-1; 7 bases align to TRBD1. Trimming at V came to 4 bases and at J to 4 bases, leaving 1 base not matched to a gene. Germline CDR1 reads SGHVS; CDR2 reads FQNEAQ. The CDR3 runs 13 residues. The CDR3 reads CASSWDRYNEQFF. The CDR3 DNA is TGTGCCAGCAGCTGGGACAGATACAATGAGCAGTTCTTC.

This clonotype was detected many times. DNA for the CDR3: TGCGCCAGCAGTGTGGGGGGAGCGGGGAATGAGCAGTTCTTC. As protein: CASSVGGAGNEQFF. The chain has TRBV10-1 and TRBJ2-1, with 7 bases fitting TRBD2. Trimming at V came to 4 bases and at J to 7 bases, leaving 7 bases not matched to a gene. CDR1 is WNHNN, CDR2 SYGVQD, per germline (reference sequence). The CDR3 loop spans 14 amino acids.

The chain uses TRBV12-3 or TRBV12-4 and TRBJ1-1, with a tentative D call TRBD1 (5 bases). The CDR3 is 13 residues long. V lost 6 bases and J lost 6, with 14 bases in between. CDR3 DNA sequence: TGTGCCAGCAGCCGACAGAGAACAGCTGAAGCTTTCTTT. Protein: CASSRQRTAEAFF.